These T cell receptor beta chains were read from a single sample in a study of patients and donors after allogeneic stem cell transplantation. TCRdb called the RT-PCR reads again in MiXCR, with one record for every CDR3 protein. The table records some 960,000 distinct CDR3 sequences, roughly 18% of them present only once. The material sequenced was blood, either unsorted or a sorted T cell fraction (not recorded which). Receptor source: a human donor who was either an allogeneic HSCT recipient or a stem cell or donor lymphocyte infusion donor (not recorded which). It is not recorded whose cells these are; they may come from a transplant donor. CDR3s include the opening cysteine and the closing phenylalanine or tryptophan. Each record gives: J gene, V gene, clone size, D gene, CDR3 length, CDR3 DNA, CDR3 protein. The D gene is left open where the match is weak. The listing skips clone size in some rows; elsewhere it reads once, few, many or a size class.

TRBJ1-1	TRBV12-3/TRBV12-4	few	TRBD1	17	TGTGCCAGCAGTTTAGCACAGGGGAAGACAATGAACACTGAAGCTTTCTTT	CASSLAQGKTMNTEAFF
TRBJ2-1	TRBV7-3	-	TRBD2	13	TGTGCCAGCAGCTTGGGACTAGCTTATGAGCAGTTCTTC	CASSLGLAYEQFF
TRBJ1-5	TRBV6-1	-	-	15	TGTGCCAGCATTACCTTACACAGGGCGAATCAGCCCCAGCATTTT	CASITLHRANQPQHF
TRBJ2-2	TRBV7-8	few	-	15	TGTGCCAGCAGCCAAGGGCCAGACATCACCGGGGAGCTGTTTTTT	CASSQGPDITGELFF
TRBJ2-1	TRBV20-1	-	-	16	TGCAGTGCTAGAGCCGTTCAGGGAAGCTCCTACAATGAGCAGTTCTTC	CSARAVQGSSYNEQFF
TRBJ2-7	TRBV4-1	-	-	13	TGCGCCAGCAGCCATGCGAGCTCCTACGAGCAGTACTTC	CASSHASSYEQYF
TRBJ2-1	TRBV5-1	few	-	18	TGCGCCAGCAGCTTGAGGGGCCAGACTAGAACCGCACCCAATGAGCAGTTCTTC	CASSLRGQTRTAPNEQFF
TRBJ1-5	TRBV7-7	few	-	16	TGTGCTAGCAGCGGCAGTCGGGGAAGAAGCAATCAGCCCCAGCATTTT	CASSGSRGRSNQPQHF
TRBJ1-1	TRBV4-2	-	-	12	TGTGCCAGCGACAGGTGGAACACTGAAGCTTTCTTT	CASDRWNTEAFF
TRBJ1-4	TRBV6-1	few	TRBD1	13	TGTGCCAGCCAAAGGGGGCAAGGAGAAAAACTGTTTTTT	CASQRGQGEKLFF
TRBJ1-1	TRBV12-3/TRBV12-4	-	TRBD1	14	TGTGCCAGCACCATGGGACAGCCGAACACTGAAGCTTTCTTT	CASTMGQPNTEAFF
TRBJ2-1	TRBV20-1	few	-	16	TGCAGTGCTAGAGTGTATGGCGGGAAAGGCGGAGATGAGCAGTTCTTC	CSARVYGGKGGDEQFF
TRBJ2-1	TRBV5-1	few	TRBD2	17	TGCGCCAGCAGCCCCACGACCGGGACTAGATCCTACAATGAGCAGTTCTTC	CASSPTTGTRSYNEQFF
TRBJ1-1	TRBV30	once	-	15	TGTGCCTGGAGTGTATATGGCAGGGTGCCCACTGAAGCTTTCTTT	CAWSVYGRVPTEAFF
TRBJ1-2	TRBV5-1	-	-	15	TGCGCCAGCAGCTTGGAACAGTCCAAGGGTTATGGCTACACCTTC	CASSLEQSKGYGYTF
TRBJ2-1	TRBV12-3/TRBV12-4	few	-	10	TGTGCCACCCTCCGGTATGAGCAGTTCTTC	CATLRYEQFF
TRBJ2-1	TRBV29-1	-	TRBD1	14	TGCAGCGTTTGGACAGGGGGCGCCCCGAATGAGCAGTTCTTC	CSVWTGGAPNEQFF
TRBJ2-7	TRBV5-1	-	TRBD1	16	TGCGCCAGCAGCTTGTTACCCGGACAGGGGTTCTACGAGCAGTACTTC	CASSLLPGQGFYEQYF
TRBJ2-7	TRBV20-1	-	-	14	TGCAGTGCCACTGCCCAGGGCCACTCCTACGAGCAGTACTTC	CSATAQGHSYEQYF
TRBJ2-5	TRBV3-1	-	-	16	TGTGCCAGCAGCCAAGGAGGAATCTTGTACCAAGAGACCCAGTACTTC	CASSQGGILYQETQYF
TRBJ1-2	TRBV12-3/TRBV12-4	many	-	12	TGTGCCAGCACCTTGGACAATTCAGGCTACACCTTC	CASTLDNSGYTF
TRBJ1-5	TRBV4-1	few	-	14	TGCGCCAGCAGCCGTCGATTTTTCAATCAGCCCCAGCATTTT	CASSRRFFNQPQHF
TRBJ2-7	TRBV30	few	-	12	TGTGCCTGGAGTGTAGACGTTTACGAGCAGTACTTC	CAWSVDVYEQYF
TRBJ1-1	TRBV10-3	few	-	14	TGTGCCATCAGTTCGGGACCCAGGAACACTGAAGCTTTCTTT	CAISSGPRNTEAFF
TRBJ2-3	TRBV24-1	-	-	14	TGTGCCACCAGTCCTCCGGAACTCACAGATACGCAGTATTTT	CATSPPELTDTQYF
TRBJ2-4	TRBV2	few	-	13	TGTGCCAGCAGATCGGACACACAGGACATTCAGTACTTC	CASRSDTQDIQYF
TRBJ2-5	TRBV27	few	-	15	TGTGCCAGCAGCCGAGGGCCTTCTCTGGGGGAGACCCAGTACTTC	CASSRGPSLGETQYF
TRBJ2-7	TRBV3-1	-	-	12	TGTGCCAGCAGCCAATTACCGGGACAGCAGTACTTC	CASSQLPGQQYF
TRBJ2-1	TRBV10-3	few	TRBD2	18	TGTGCCATCAGTGACCAGCCTGGGGCTAGCGGGAGAACCCATGAGCAGTTCTTC	CAISDQPGASGRTHEQFF